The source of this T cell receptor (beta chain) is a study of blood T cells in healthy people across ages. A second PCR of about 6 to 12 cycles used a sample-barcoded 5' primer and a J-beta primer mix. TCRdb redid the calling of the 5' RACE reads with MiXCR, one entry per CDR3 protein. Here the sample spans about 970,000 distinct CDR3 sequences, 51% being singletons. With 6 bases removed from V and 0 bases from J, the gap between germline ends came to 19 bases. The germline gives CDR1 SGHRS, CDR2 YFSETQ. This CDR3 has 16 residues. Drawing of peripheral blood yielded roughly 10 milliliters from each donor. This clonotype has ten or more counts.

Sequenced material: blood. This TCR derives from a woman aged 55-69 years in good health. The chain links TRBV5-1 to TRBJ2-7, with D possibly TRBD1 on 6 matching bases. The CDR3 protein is CASTRGDRFSSYEQYF. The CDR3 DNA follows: TGCGCCAGCACCCGAGGAGACAGGTTTAGCTCCTACGAGCAGTACTTC.